These T cell receptor beta chains were read from a single sample in a study of T cells after yellow fever vaccination. Via MiXCR, TCRdb re-called the 5' RACE reads, giving one row per CDR3 protein. Of roughly 340,000 distinct CDR3 sequences in the sample, roughly 4.3% were seen once. This specimen consisted of PBMCs, obtained 5 days after the yellow fever booster vaccination. The receptors come from a man aged 18 to 29 who received the YFV17D yellow fever vaccine. Both conserved end residues are part of each CDR3. Fields, in order: V gene, J gene, clone size, D gene, CDR3 DNA, CDR3 protein. A D gene is named only where the DNA matches it firmly. The size field is filled for only some rows; it gives once, few, many or a size class.

v_call: TRBV6-2/TRBV6-3
j_call: TRBJ2-1
clone_size: many
d_call: TRBD1
cdr3_nt: TGTGCCAGCAGTCCGACAGGGGTAAATGAGCAGTTCTTC
cdr3_aa: CASSPTGVNEQFF

v_call: TRBV10-3
j_call: TRBJ2-1
clone_size: -
d_call: -
cdr3_nt: TGTGCCATCAGTGATCTTCCCAGGGGTGGGGGATCCAATGAGCAGTTCTTC
cdr3_aa: CAISDLPRGGGSNEQFF

v_call: TRBV20-1
j_call: TRBJ2-5
clone_size: many
d_call: TRBD2
cdr3_nt: TGCAGTGCTAGAGATTATTTAGCGGGAACGAAAGAGACCCAGTACTTC
cdr3_aa: CSARDYLAGTKETQYF

v_call: TRBV12-3/TRBV12-4
j_call: TRBJ2-5
clone_size: few
d_call: -
cdr3_nt: TGTGCCAGCACCCTGAATGGAGAGACCCAGTACTTC
cdr3_aa: CASTLNGETQYF

v_call: TRBV28
j_call: TRBJ2-2
clone_size: many
d_call: -
cdr3_nt: TGTGCCAGCACCCAGTGGGGCACCGGGGAGCTGTTTTTT
cdr3_aa: CASTQWGTGELFF

v_call: TRBV7-2
j_call: TRBJ2-7
clone_size: many
d_call: -
cdr3_nt: TGTGCCAGCAGTCCCGACAGGATCTTCTCCTACGAGCAGTACTTC
cdr3_aa: CASSPDRIFSYEQYF

v_call: TRBV4-3
j_call: TRBJ2-5
clone_size: many
d_call: -
cdr3_nt: TGCGCCAGCAGCCAAAGGTTGGCCGGAGGGGAGACCCAGTACTTC
cdr3_aa: CASSQRLAGGETQYF

v_call: TRBV2
j_call: TRBJ1-5
clone_size: few
d_call: TRBD1
cdr3_nt: TGTGCCAGCAGTGGGGGACAGGGGTTCCGGACCCAGCATTTT
cdr3_aa: CASSGGQGFRTQHF

v_call: TRBV4-1
j_call: TRBJ2-6
clone_size: -
d_call: -
cdr3_nt: TGCGCCAGCAGCCAGCAATCTGGGGCCAACGTCCTGACTTTC
cdr3_aa: CASSQQSGANVLTF

v_call: TRBV7-2
j_call: TRBJ1-1
clone_size: few
d_call: -
cdr3_nt: TGTGCCAGCAGCCCCCAAGGGAAAAATGAAGCTTTCTTT
cdr3_aa: CASSPQGKNEAFF

v_call: TRBV7-9
j_call: TRBJ1-2
clone_size: many
d_call: -
cdr3_nt: TGTGCCAGCATCCCCACAGGGTCCTATGGCTACACCTTC
cdr3_aa: CASIPTGSYGYTF

v_call: TRBV12-3/TRBV12-4
j_call: TRBJ1-3
clone_size: few
d_call: -
cdr3_nt: TGTGCCAGCAGTAAGACACTCCCTGGAAACACCATATATTTT
cdr3_aa: CASSKTLPGNTIYF

v_call: TRBV3-1
j_call: TRBJ2-2
clone_size: few
d_call: TRBD1
cdr3_nt: TGTGCCAGCAGCCACCTAGACAGGGCGGTGTCCGGGGAGCTGTTTTTT
cdr3_aa: CASSHLDRAVSGELFF

v_call: TRBV4-2
j_call: TRBJ2-5
clone_size: few
d_call: TRBD2
cdr3_nt: TGTGCCAGCCCCACCGGGCTAGCGGGGGGAGAGACCCAGTACTTC
cdr3_aa: CASPTGLAGGETQYF

v_call: TRBV25-1
j_call: TRBJ1-4
clone_size: few
d_call: TRBD1
cdr3_nt: TGTGCCAGCAGTGACATTGAGACAGGGAATGAAAAACTGTTTTTT
cdr3_aa: CASSDIETGNEKLFF

v_call: TRBV4-3
j_call: TRBJ2-5
clone_size: few
d_call: -
cdr3_nt: TGCGCCAGCAGCCCAGCCGACCGAGGGATGGGGGAGACCCAGTACTTC
cdr3_aa: CASSPADRGMGETQYF

v_call: TRBV12-3/TRBV12-4
j_call: TRBJ1-2
clone_size: many
d_call: -
cdr3_nt: TGTGCCAGCAGCCATTTTCCCGGTGGCTACACCTTC
cdr3_aa: CASSHFPGGYTF

v_call: TRBV6-2/TRBV6-3
j_call: TRBJ2-3
clone_size: many
d_call: -
cdr3_nt: TGTGCCAGCAGTTACTCCGTCGCTAGCACAGATACGCAGTATTTT
cdr3_aa: CASSYSVASTDTQYF

v_call: TRBV18
j_call: TRBJ2-1
clone_size: -
d_call: -
cdr3_nt: TGTGCCAGCTCACAAAACGACTTGGCGGGGGCATCCTACAATGAGCAGTTCTTC
cdr3_aa: CASSQNDLAGASYNEQFF

v_call: TRBV5-4
j_call: TRBJ1-1
clone_size: -
d_call: TRBD1
cdr3_nt: TGTGCCAGCAGAGGGACAGGGTCGAACACTGAAGCTTTCTTT
cdr3_aa: CASRGTGSNTEAFF

v_call: TRBV5-1
j_call: TRBJ2-3
clone_size: many
d_call: -
cdr3_nt: TGCGCCAGCAGCTTCCCCCTCGTCACAGATACGCAGTATTTT
cdr3_aa: CASSFPLVTDTQYF

v_call: TRBV6-6
j_call: TRBJ1-1
clone_size: few
d_call: -
cdr3_nt: TGTGCCAGCAGTTACGGCGACAGGCACGGTTTCTTT
cdr3_aa: CASSYGDRHGFF

v_call: TRBV5-6
j_call: TRBJ1-1
clone_size: -
d_call: -
cdr3_nt: TGTGCCAGCAGCTTGACAGGATTCGGCCCATGGAACACTGAAGCTTTCTTT
cdr3_aa: CASSLTGFGPWNTEAFF

v_call: TRBV4-3
j_call: TRBJ1-2
clone_size: -
d_call: -
cdr3_nt: TGCGCCAGCAGCCAGGGCAGGACCTATGGCTACACCTTC
cdr3_aa: CASSQGRTYGYTF

v_call: TRBV18
j_call: TRBJ1-1
clone_size: many
d_call: TRBD1
cdr3_nt: TGTGCCAGCTCACCGCCGGGACAGGAACTCACTGAAGCTTTCTTT
cdr3_aa: CASSPPGQELTEAFF

v_call: TRBV7-9
j_call: TRBJ1-5
clone_size: few
d_call: TRBD1
cdr3_nt: TGTGCCAGCAGCAGCCGGGACAGGGCTGATCAGCCCCAGCATTTT
cdr3_aa: CASSSRDRADQPQHF

v_call: TRBV7-9
j_call: TRBJ2-7
clone_size: few
d_call: TRBD2
cdr3_nt: TGTGCCAGCAGCTCCAGGAGGACTAGCGCCTACGAGCAGTACTTC
cdr3_aa: CASSSRRTSAYEQYF

v_call: TRBV20-1
j_call: TRBJ2-5
clone_size: few
d_call: -
cdr3_nt: TGCAGTGCGATCCCCCTGGGCAGGGGTAACCGAGAGACCCAGTACTTC
cdr3_aa: CSAIPLGRGNRETQYF

v_call: TRBV7-2
j_call: TRBJ2-3
clone_size: many
d_call: TRBD2
cdr3_nt: TGTGCCAGCAGCTTAGGGACTAGCGGGGGGTTTACGCAGTATTTT
cdr3_aa: CASSLGTSGGFTQYF

v_call: TRBV5-1
j_call: TRBJ2-3
clone_size: few
d_call: -
cdr3_nt: TGCGCCAGCAGCTTGGCCCTGCGATGGACAGATACGCAGTATTTT
cdr3_aa: CASSLALRWTDTQYF

v_call: TRBV12-3/TRBV12-4
j_call: TRBJ2-1
clone_size: few
d_call: TRBD2
cdr3_nt: TGTGCCAGCAAAGAACTAGCGGGGCTCTCGGGCGGGGTTGAGCAGTTCTTC
cdr3_aa: CASKELAGLSGGVEQFF

v_call: TRBV20-1
j_call: TRBJ2-3
clone_size: many
d_call: TRBD2
cdr3_nt: TGCAGTGCTAGAGGACTAGCGGGGGAGCCGCGAGTGAGAGATACGCAGTATTTT
cdr3_aa: CSARGLAGEPRVRDTQYF

v_call: TRBV6-5
j_call: TRBJ2-7
clone_size: many
d_call: -
cdr3_nt: TGTGCCAGCACCACCCTGGGAGGTCCGAGACTCTACGAGCAGTACTTC
cdr3_aa: CASTTLGGPRLYEQYF

v_call: TRBV2
j_call: TRBJ1-2
clone_size: -
d_call: TRBD1
cdr3_nt: TGTGCCAGCCGGGCAGGGGGCATGGCCTATGGCTACACCTTC
cdr3_aa: CASRAGGMAYGYTF

v_call: TRBV7-9
j_call: TRBJ2-5
clone_size: -
d_call: -
cdr3_nt: TGTGCCAGCAGCCACAACAGGGTGGAGACCCAGTACTTC
cdr3_aa: CASSHNRVETQYF

v_call: TRBV20-1
j_call: TRBJ2-2
clone_size: many
d_call: TRBD1
cdr3_nt: TGCAGTGCTAGGATACCGGGACAGGAATCCACCGGGGAGCTGTTTTTT
cdr3_aa: CSARIPGQESTGELFF

v_call: TRBV7-9
j_call: TRBJ1-5
clone_size: many
d_call: -
cdr3_nt: TGTGCCAGCAGCTTCCAGGGCCATCAGCCCCAGCATTTT
cdr3_aa: CASSFQGHQPQHF

v_call: TRBV20-1
j_call: TRBJ2-2
clone_size: -
d_call: -
cdr3_nt: TGCAGTGCGACCTCGTGGACTTCGAACACCGGGGAGCTGTTTTTT
cdr3_aa: CSATSWTSNTGELFF

v_call: TRBV29-1
j_call: TRBJ1-1
clone_size: -
d_call: TRBD1
cdr3_nt: TGCAGCGTTGCTGGCGGGACAGGGGGCGTTATTGGCACTGAAGCTTTCTTT
cdr3_aa: CSVAGGTGGVIGTEAFF

v_call: TRBV7-8
j_call: TRBJ2-2
clone_size: many
d_call: TRBD2
cdr3_nt: TGTGCCAGCAGCTTAGTTCTAGCGGGGAGGACCGGGGAGCTGTTTTTT
cdr3_aa: CASSLVLAGRTGELFF

v_call: TRBV28
j_call: TRBJ2-2
clone_size: few
d_call: -
cdr3_nt: TGTGCCAGCAGTTTGGGGGGCGGTAACACCGGGGAGCTGTTTTTT
cdr3_aa: CASSLGGGNTGELFF

v_call: TRBV5-4
j_call: TRBJ1-4
clone_size: few
d_call: TRBD1
cdr3_nt: TGTGCCAGCAGCTTGGCCCAGGGGGCTGTGAGAGAAAAACTGTTTTTT
cdr3_aa: CASSLAQGAVREKLFF

v_call: TRBV12-3/TRBV12-4
j_call: TRBJ2-3
clone_size: -
d_call: TRBD1
cdr3_nt: TGTGCCAGCAGTTTTCTAGGACAGGGGATGGCAGATACGCAGTATTTT
cdr3_aa: CASSFLGQGMADTQYF

v_call: TRBV19
j_call: TRBJ1-1
clone_size: few
d_call: -
cdr3_nt: TGTGCCAGCTCCGGGACAAAGAACACTGAAGCTTTCTTT
cdr3_aa: CASSGTKNTEAFF

v_call: TRBV5-1
j_call: TRBJ2-1
clone_size: many
d_call: TRBD2
cdr3_nt: TGCGCCAGCAGCTACCGGACTAGCGGGGGAAATGAGCAGTTCTTC
cdr3_aa: CASSYRTSGGNEQFF

v_call: TRBV30
j_call: TRBJ2-3
clone_size: few
d_call: -
cdr3_nt: TGTGCCTGGAGTGTACTAGAAGATACGCAGTATTTT
cdr3_aa: CAWSVLEDTQYF

v_call: TRBV3-1
j_call: TRBJ1-1
clone_size: few
d_call: -
cdr3_nt: TGTGCCAGCAGCCAAGGAGAAGGACACCAAAACACTGAAGCTTTCTTT
cdr3_aa: CASSQGEGHQNTEAFF

v_call: TRBV9
j_call: TRBJ2-5
clone_size: many
d_call: TRBD1
cdr3_nt: TGTGCCAGCAGCGCCAGCCCCCTTGACAGGGTAGAGACCCAGTACTTC
cdr3_aa: CASSASPLDRVETQYF

v_call: TRBV3-1
j_call: TRBJ1-1
clone_size: few
d_call: -
cdr3_nt: TGTGCCAGCAGCCAAGCGTTCACGGGGATCATGAACACTGAAGCTTTCTTT
cdr3_aa: CASSQAFTGIMNTEAFF

v_call: TRBV12-3/TRBV12-4
j_call: TRBJ2-2
clone_size: -
d_call: TRBD2
cdr3_nt: TGTGCCAGCAGTGTACTACCGGGACTAGGGAACACCGGGGAGCTGTTTTTT
cdr3_aa: CASSVLPGLGNTGELFF

v_call: TRBV5-1
j_call: TRBJ2-3
clone_size: few
d_call: TRBD2
cdr3_nt: TGCGCCAGCAGCTCCCGTCAACTAGCGGGGCTGACAACAGATACGCAGTATTTT
cdr3_aa: CASSSRQLAGLTTDTQYF

v_call: TRBV11-2
j_call: TRBJ2-2
clone_size: -
d_call: -
cdr3_nt: TGTGCCAGCAGCTCCCTCCCCAGGGGTGCCGGGGAGCTGTTTTTT
cdr3_aa: CASSSLPRGAGELFF